Shown below are 22 T cell receptor beta chains from a single sample sequenced in a study of shared clonotypes between healthy human individuals (TCRdb year 2020). Library preparation used the immunoSEQ multiplex PCR assay. TCRdb mirrors the immuneACCESS table, restricted to in-frame sequences. Some clones are absent from its copies; in checked studies, under half trace to an unresolved V gene, and the reason for the others is unknown. The sample data list some 500,000 clones, and approximately 95% of these were observed just once. The ten largest clones represent roughly 0.06% of the sample. Material for sequencing was naive CD4+ T cells sorted from blood. The meaning of the sample's cell subset or site label: CD45RA+ positively selected. All receptors derive from a woman aged 25 to 39 in good health.

The DNA of the CDR3 is TGCGCCAGCTACCGGGACCGGGGGGGAGATACGCAGTATTTT. Its translation is CASYRDRGGDTQYF. The chain links TRBV5-1 to TRBJ2-3, with 8 nucleotides matching TRBD2. There are 14 residues in the CDR3. Losses at the gene ends were 7 bases for V and 5 bases for J; bases not matched to a gene: 9. Germline-derived CDR1 and CDR2 are SGHRS and YFSETQ.

The V call is TRBV25-1, the J call TRBJ2-7; 7 nucleotides match TRBD1. CDR1 is MGHDK and CDR2 is SYGVNS in the germline V gene. There are 15 residues in the CDR3. Losses at the gene ends were 2 bases for V and 2 bases for J; bases not matched to a gene: 6. CDR3 residues: CASSEGGRGTYEQYF. The CDR3 nucleotides read TGTGCCAGCAGTGAAGGCGGCAGGGGGACCTACGAGCAGTACTTC.

The rearrangement links TRBV5-8 to TRBJ1-4, with D perhaps matching TRBD1 (5 bases). The CDR3 length is 16 residues. V was shortened by 3 bases and J by 3 bases, with 15 bases between the two germline ends. Germline V lookup: CDR1 SGHTS, CDR2 YDEGEE. The DNA for the CDR3 is TGTGCCAGCAGCTCATCCTTCGGGGGATCTAATGAAAAACTGTTTTTT. This codes for CASSSSFGGSNEKLFF.

The chain is built from TRBV7-2 and TRBJ2-7, with TRBD2 matching over 7 bases. Germline V gene data show CDR1 as SGHTA and CDR2 as FQGNSA. The CDR3 sequence is 16 residues long. Germline trimming cut 2 bases from V and 4 bases from J; bases unmatched to any gene: 11. The CDR3 coding sequence is TGTGCCAGCAGCTTACTCGTTGCGGGAGCTTTATACGAGCAGTACTTC. It translates to CASSLLVAGALYEQYF.

V and J are TRBV29-1 and TRBJ1-1, with unresolved D. CDR3 length: 12 amino acids. Germline V gives CDR1 SQVTM, CDR2 ANQGSEA. The V end lost 4 bases, the J end lost 1 base, and 7 bases lay between the germline ends. The CDR3 sequence is CSVANENTEAFF. As DNA, the CDR3 is TGCAGCGTTGCAAACGAGAACACTGAAGCTTTCTTT. The whole variable domain, remainder taken from reference TRBV29-1 and TRBJ1-1, is SAVISQKPSRDICQRGTSLTIQCQVDSQVTMMFWYRQQPGQSLTLIATANQGSEATYESGFVIDKFPISRPNLTFSTLTVSNMSPEDSSIYLCSVANENTEAFFGQGTRLTVV.

The chain uses TRBV19 and TRBJ1-4, with D uncertain. CDR3 length: 15 amino acids. V was trimmed by 0 bases and J by 5 bases, leaving 10 bases between them. CDR1 and CDR2 from the germline V gene are LNHDA and SQIVND (reference sequence). CDR3 sequence (DNA): TGTGCCAGTAGTATAGACACAAGCCTCAATGAAAAACTGTTTTTT. Its translation is CASSIDTSLNEKLFF.

This clone has a single count. The chain combines TRBV28 with TRBJ2-5, with 8 bases matching TRBD1. Judging by the DNA end, TRBJ2-7 fits better; the J call may be wrong. The germline CDR1 and CDR2 sequences are MDHEN and SYDVKM. The length of the CDR3 is 15 residues. CDR3 sequence (DNA): TGTGCCAGCAGTGCCCAGGGGGCATCAATATACGAGCAGTACTTC. Amino acid sequence: CASSAQGASIYEQYF.

The chain uses TRBV19 and TRBJ2-1; 7 nucleotides agree with TRBD1. The V and J ends lost 7 bases and 0 bases, in that order; junction bases with no gene match: 6. The germline V gene encodes CDR1 LNHDA and CDR2 SQIVND (reference sequence). The CDR3 has 15 amino acids. In DNA form, the CDR3 reads TGTGCCAGTACCTTCGACAGGGCCTCCTACAATGAGCAGTTCTTC. Its protein is CASTFDRASYNEQFF.

The chain links TRBV28 to TRBJ1-5; possible D gene TRBD1, 5 bases. Trimming shortened V by 2 bases and J by 3 bases, and 14 bases separated the two germline ends. The CDR3 contains 16 residues. CDR1 and CDR2 (germline): MDHEN, SYDVKM. The CDR3 DNA is TGTGCCAGCAGTTTAAGGGTAACAGGTCACAATCAGCCCCAGCATTTT. The encoded protein is CASSLRVTGHNQPQHF.

The J gene is TRBJ2-5, the V gene TRBV5-4; 7 bases are shared with TRBD1. The length of the CDR3 is 13 residues. Looked up from germline, CDR1 is SGHNT and CDR2 is YYREEE (reference sequence). J gave up 5 bases and V 2 bases, and 3 bases lay outside the gene matches. The CDR3 nucleotides read TGTGCCAGCAGCTTCCAGGGGGATGAGACCCAGTACTTC. Translated, it gives CASSFQGDETQYF.

V usage is TRBV10-3 and J usage is TRBJ2-3; D unclear. Trimming shortened V by 6 bases and J by 4 bases, and 17 bases separated the two germline ends. Germline V gene lookup returns CDR1 ENHRY and CDR2 SYGVKD. This CDR3 has 15 residues. The CDR3 reads CAISALGASADTQYF. Written as DNA, the CDR3 is TGTGCCATCAGCGCTCTTGGCGCCTCCGCAGATACGCAGTATTTT.

The chain combines TRBV28 with TRBJ2-1; 10 positions match TRBD1. V was clipped by 3 bases and J by 8 bases; unmatched bases: 7. CDR3 size: 15 residues. Per the germline V gene, CDR1 is MDHEN and CDR2 is SYDVKM. Written as DNA, the CDR3 is TGTGCCAGCAGTTTTGCGGACAGGGGGTCTCATGAGCAGTTCTTC. Protein product: CASSFADRGSHEQFF.

V is TRBV28 and J is TRBJ1-2, with 9 bases lining up with TRBD1. Germline CDR1 is MDHEN and CDR2 is SYDVKM. The V segment lost 6 bases and the J segment 0 bases; nucleotides outside the gene matches: 5. The CDR3 has 15 residues. The CDR3 protein is CASRTGGEANYGYTF. CDR3 DNA: TGTGCCAGCAGGACAGGGGGGGAAGCTAACTATGGCTACACCTTC.

The J gene is TRBJ2-5, the V gene TRBV28, with 8 bases identical to TRBD1. V lost 4 bases and J lost 7; bases outside the gene matches: 14. The length of the CDR3 is 16 residues. Looked up from germline, CDR1 is MDHEN and CDR2 is SYDVKM. CDR3 DNA sequence: TGTGCCAGCAGTTCTCACGGAGGACAGGGTACAGGGACCCAGTACTTC. Translation gives CASSSHGGQGTGTQYF.

The chain combines TRBV19 with TRBJ1-5; unclear D gene. Trimming took off 4 bases at V and 7 bases at J, with 11 bases between the two ends. This CDR3 region has 13 residues. Per germline, CDR1 LNHDA and CDR2 SQIVND (reference sequence). CDR3 protein: CASSTLTAQPQHF. The DNA of the CDR3 is TGTGCCAGTAGTACCCTGACTGCGCAGCCCCAGCATTTT.

This clone was detected once. V gene TRBV28 combines with J gene TRBJ1-2; D remains unclear. The V gene's germline CDR1 is MDHEN and CDR2 SYDVKM. This CDR3 has 15 residues. Trimming stripped 5 bases from V and 2 bases from J, with 15 bases between. The CDR3 DNA reads TGTGCCAGCAGTGGGCGCGGAGGAACAAACTATGGCTACACCTTC. It codes for CASSGRGGTNYGYTF.

V is TRBV28 and J is TRBJ1-1; TRBD1 matches 8 bases. CDR1 is MDHEN, CDR2 SYDVKM, per germline. The CDR3 contains 15 residues. V lost 4 bases, J lost 7 bases, and 11 bases stayed unmatched. The CDR3 DNA follows: TGTGCCAGCAGTTCTCTCGCAGGGGGCTTCAATGAAGCTTTCTTT. This encodes CASSSLAGGFNEAFF.

The chain has TRBV7-9 and TRBJ2-5; 7 positions match TRBD2. This CDR3 is 15 amino acids long. V lost 5 bases, J lost 6 bases, and 12 bases stayed unmatched. In germline, CDR1 is SEHNR, CDR2 FQNEAQ (reference sequence). Here the CDR3 DNA reads TGTGCCAGCAGCCAAGCCGACGGGGGAGGGCAGACCCAGTACTTC. Translating it yields CASSQADGGGQTQYF.

The chain combines TRBV5-6 with TRBJ2-5, with 10 bases that match TRBD1. The CDR3 consists of 15 residues. V dropped 4 bases and J dropped 5; count of bases not matched to a gene: 8. The germline CDR1 and CDR2 sequences are SGHDT and YYEEEE. The CDR3 nucleotides read TGTGCCAGCAGCCCCGGGACAGGGGATTGGGAGACCCAGTACTTC. Residues: CASSPGTGDWETQYF.

The chain carries TRBV28 and TRBJ2-1; 7 bases fit TRBD2. Trimming at V came to 3 bases and at J to 4 bases, leaving 6 bases not matched to a gene. This CDR3 region has 15 residues. Germline loops: CDR1 MDHEN, CDR2 SYDVKM. CDR3 nucleotides: TGTGCCAGCAGTTTGGGGGGGAGAAAATACAATGAGCAGTTCTTC. It translates to CASSLGGRKYNEQFF.

V and J are TRBV28 and TRBJ2-5; the match to TRBD2 covers 8 bases. V was pared by 3 bases and J by 2 bases, with 2 bases of the junction left unmatched. Germline-derived CDR1 and CDR2 are MDHEN and SYDVKM. The CDR3 totals 14 residues. The CDR3 here is CASSFQRGQETQYF. The CDR3 DNA reads as TGTGCCAGCAGTTTCCAGCGGGGGCAAGAGACCCAGTACTTC.

The V gene is TRBV27, the J gene TRBJ1-4; D uncertain. The germline V gene has CDR1 MNHEY and CDR2 SMNVEV (reference sequence). The CDR3 has 14 residues. V lost 5 bases and J lost 16, with 23 bases in between. This CDR3 is CASSIYAREASEFF. The CDR3 coding sequence is TGTGCCAGCAGTATCTACGCCCGGGAGGCGAGCGAGTTTTTT.